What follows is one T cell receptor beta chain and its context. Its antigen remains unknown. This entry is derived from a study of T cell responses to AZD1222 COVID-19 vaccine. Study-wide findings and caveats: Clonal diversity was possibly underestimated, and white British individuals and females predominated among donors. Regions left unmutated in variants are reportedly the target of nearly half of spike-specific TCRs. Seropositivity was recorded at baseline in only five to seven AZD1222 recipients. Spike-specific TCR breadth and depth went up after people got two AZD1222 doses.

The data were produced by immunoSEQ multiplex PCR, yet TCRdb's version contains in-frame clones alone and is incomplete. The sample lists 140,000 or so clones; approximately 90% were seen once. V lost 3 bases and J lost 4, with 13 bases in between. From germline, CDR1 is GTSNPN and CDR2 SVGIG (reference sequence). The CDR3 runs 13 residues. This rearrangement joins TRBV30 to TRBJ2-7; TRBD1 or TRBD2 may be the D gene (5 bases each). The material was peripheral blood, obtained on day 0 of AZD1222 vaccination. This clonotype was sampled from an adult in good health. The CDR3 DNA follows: TGTGCCTGGAGCGAGGGGTCGGGGTACGAGCAGTACTTC. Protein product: CAWSEGSGYEQYF.